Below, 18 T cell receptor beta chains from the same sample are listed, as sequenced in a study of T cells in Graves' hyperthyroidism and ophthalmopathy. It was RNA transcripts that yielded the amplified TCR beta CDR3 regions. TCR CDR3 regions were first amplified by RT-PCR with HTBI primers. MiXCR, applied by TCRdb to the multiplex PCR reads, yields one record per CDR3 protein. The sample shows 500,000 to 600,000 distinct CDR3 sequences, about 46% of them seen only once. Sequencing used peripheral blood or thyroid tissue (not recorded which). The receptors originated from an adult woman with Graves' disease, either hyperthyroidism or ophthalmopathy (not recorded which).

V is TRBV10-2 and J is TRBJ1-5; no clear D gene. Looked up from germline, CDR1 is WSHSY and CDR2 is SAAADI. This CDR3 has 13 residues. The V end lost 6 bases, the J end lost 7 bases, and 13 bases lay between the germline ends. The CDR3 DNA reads TGCGCCAGCAGAACCGGGGAGTACCAGCCCCAGCATTTT. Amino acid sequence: CASRTGEYQPQHF.

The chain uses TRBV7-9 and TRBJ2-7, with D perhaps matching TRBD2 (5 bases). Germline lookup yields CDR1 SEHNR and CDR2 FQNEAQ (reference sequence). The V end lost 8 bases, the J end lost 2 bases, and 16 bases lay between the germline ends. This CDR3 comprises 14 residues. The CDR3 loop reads CASAHNFGTYEQYF. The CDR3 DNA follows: TGTGCCAGCGCCCATAACTTCGGGACCTACGAGCAGTACTTC.

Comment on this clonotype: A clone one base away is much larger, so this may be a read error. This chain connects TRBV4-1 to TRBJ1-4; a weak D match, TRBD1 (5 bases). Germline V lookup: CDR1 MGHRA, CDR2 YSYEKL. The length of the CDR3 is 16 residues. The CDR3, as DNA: TGCGCCAGCAGCCATCCCCCGGGACGGATAAATGAAAAACTGTCTTTT. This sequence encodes CASSHPPGRINEKLSF.

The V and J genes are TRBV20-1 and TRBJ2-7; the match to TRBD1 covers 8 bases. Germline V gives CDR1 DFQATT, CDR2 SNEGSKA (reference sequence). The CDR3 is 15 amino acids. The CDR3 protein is CSVSGGEEIPYEQYF. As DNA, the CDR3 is TGCAGCGTTTCAGGGGGCGAGGAAATACCCTACGAGCAGTACTTC.

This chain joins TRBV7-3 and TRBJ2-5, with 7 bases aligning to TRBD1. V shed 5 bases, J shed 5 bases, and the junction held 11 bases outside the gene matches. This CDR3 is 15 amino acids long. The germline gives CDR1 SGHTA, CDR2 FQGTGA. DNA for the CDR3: TGTGCCAGCAGCCCACAACAGGGGCGAGGGGAGACCCAGTACTTC. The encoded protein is CASSPQQGRGETQYF.

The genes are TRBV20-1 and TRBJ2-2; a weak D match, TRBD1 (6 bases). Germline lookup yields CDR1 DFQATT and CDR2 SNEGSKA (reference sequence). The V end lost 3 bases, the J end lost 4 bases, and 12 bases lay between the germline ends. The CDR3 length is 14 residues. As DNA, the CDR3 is TGCAGTGCTAGCCGGGAACAGGGCACCGGGGAGCTGTTTTTT. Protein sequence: CSASREQGTGELFF.

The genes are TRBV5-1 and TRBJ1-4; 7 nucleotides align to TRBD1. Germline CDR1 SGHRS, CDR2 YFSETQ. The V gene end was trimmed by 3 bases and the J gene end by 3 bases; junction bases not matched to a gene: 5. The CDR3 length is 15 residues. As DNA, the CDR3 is TGCGCCAGCAGCTCTTGGACAGGACCTAATGAAAAACTGTTTTTT. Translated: CASSSWTGPNEKLFF.

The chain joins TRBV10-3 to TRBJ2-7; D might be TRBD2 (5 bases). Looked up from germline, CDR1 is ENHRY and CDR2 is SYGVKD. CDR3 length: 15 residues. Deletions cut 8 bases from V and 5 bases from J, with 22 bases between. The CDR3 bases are TGTGCCATCGCCGGAAGAGTGGGAGCCGTCCACGAGCAGTACTTC. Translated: CAIAGRVGAVHEQYF.

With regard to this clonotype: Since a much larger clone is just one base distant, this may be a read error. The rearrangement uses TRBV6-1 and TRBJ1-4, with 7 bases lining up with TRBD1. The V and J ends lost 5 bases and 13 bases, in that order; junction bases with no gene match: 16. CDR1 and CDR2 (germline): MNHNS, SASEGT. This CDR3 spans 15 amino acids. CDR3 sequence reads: CASSPLSGGRGRLFF. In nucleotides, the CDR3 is TGTGCCAGCAGTCCTCTCTCAGGGGGGAGGGGAAGACTGTTTTTT.

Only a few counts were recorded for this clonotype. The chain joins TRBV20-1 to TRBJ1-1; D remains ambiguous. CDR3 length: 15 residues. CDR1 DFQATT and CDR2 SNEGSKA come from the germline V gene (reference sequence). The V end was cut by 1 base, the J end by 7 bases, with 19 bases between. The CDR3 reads CSARATKAGYGEAFF. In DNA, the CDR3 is TGCAGTGCTAGAGCCACTAAGGCCGGATACGGTGAAGCTTTCTTT.

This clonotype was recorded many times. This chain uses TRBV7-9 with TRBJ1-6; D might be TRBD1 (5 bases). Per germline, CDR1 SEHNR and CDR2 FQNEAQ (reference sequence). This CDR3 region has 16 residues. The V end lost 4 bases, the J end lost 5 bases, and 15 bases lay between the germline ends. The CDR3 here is CASSSGRWGDNSPLHF. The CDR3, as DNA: TGTGCCAGCAGCTCAGGTCGTTGGGGGGATAATTCACCCCTCCACTTT.

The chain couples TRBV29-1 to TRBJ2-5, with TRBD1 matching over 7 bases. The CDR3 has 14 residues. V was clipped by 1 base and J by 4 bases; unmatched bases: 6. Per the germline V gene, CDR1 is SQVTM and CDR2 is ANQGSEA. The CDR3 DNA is TGCAGCGTTGAAGGGGGAACAGGGGCAGAGACCCAGTACTTC. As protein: CSVEGGTGAETQYF. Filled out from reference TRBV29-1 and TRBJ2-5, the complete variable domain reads SAVISQKPSRDICQRGTSLTIQCQVDSQVTMMFWYRQQPGQSLTLIATANQGSEATYESGFVIDKFPISRPNLTFSTLTVSNMSPEDSSIYLCSVEGGTGAETQYFGPGTRLLVL.

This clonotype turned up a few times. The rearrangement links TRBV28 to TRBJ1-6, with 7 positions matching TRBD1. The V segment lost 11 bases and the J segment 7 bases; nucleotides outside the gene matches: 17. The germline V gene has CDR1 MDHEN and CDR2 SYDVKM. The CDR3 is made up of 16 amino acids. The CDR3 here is CAVQGLVASPNSPLHF. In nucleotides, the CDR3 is TGTGCCGTACAGGGGCTGGTAGCTAGTCCCAATTCACCCCTCCACTTT. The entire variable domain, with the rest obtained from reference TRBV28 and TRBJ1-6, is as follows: DVKVTQSSRYLVKRTGEKVFLECVQDMDHENMFWYRQDPGLGLRLIYFSYDVKMKEKGDIPEGYSVSREKKERFSLILESASTNQTSMYLCAVQGLVASPNSPLHFGNGTRLTVT.

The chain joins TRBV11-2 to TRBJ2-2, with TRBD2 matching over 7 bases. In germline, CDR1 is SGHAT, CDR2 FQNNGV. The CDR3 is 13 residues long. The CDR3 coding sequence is TGTGCTAGCGCGCCGGGGGGCACCGGGGAGCTGTTTTTT. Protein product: CASAPGGTGELFF.

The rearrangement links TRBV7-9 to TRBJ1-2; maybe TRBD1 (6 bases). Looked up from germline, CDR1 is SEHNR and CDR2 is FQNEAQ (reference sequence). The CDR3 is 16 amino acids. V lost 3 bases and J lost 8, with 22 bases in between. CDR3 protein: CASSFGQPARERGYTF. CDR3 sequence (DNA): TGTGCCAGCAGCTTTGGACAGCCTGCACGAGAAAGGGGCTACACCTTC.

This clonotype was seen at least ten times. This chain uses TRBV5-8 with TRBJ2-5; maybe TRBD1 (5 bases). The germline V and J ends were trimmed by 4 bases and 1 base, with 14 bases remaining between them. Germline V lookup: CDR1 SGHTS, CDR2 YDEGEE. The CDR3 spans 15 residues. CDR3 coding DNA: TGTGCCAGCAGCGACTCGACAGTATCCCAAGAGACCCAGTACTTC. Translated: CASSDSTVSQETQYF.

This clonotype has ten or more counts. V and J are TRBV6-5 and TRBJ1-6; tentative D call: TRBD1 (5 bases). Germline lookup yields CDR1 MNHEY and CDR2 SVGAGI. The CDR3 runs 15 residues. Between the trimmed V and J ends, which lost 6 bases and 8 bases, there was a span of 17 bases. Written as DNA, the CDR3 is TGTGCCAGCAGCCGACCTCCCGGGACCTATTCACCCCTCCACTTT. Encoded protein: CASSRPPGTYSPLHF.

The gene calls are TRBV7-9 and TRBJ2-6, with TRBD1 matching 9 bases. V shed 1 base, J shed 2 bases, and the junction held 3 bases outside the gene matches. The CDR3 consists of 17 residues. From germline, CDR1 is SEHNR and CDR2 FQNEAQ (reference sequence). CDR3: CASSLDRGQAGANVLTF. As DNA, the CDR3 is TGTGCCAGCAGCTTAGACAGGGGGCAGGCTGGGGCCAACGTCCTGACTTTC.